This T cell receptor (beta chain) derives from a study of radiation and T cells in renal cell carcinoma. The repertoire was sequenced with immunoSEQ multiplex PCR; TCRdb's copy has only in-frame clones and lacks some. The sample lists 140,000 to 150,000 clones, 86% occurring once. Time point indicated: blood 4 weeks post-SBRT, at nephrectomy. This sample's treatment: 15 Gy SBRT to primary tumor, nephrectomy 4 weeks later. CDR3 length: 15 amino acids. Deletions cut 5 bases from V and 2 bases from J, with 16 bases between. Germline CDR1 SQVTM, CDR2 ANQGSEA. This clonotype originated in a woman between 45 and 60 years old with renal cell carcinoma. Specimen: blood, collected from a patient whose treatment included radiotherapy and nephrectomy. The chain combines TRBV29-1 with TRBJ1-3; D perhaps matches TRBD1 (5 bases). CDR3 region: CSVNILGDTGNTIYF. The CDR3 DNA is TGCAGCGTTAATATTTTAGGGGATACTGGAAACACCATATATTTT. The complete variable domain, with remaining parts taken from reference TRBV29-1 and TRBJ1-3, reads SAVISQKPSRDICQRGTSLTIQCQVDSQVTMMFWYRQQPGQSLTLIATANQGSEATYESGFVIDKFPISRPNLTFSTLTVSNMSPEDSSIYLCSVNILGDTGNTIYFGEGSWLTVV.